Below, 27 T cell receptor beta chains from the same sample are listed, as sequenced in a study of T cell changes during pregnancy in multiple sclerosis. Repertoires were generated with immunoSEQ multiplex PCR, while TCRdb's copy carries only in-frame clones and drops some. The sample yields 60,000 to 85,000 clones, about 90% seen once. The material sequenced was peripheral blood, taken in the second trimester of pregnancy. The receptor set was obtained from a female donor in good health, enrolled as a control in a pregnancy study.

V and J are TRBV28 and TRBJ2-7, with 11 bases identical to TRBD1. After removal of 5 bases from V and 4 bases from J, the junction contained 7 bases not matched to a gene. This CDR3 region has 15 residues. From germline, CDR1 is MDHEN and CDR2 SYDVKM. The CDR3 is CASSVLGQGEYEQYF. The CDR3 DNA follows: TGTGCCAGCAGTGTACTGGGACAGGGGGAATACGAGCAGTACTTC. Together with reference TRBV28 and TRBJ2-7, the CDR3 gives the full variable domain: DVKVTQSSRYLVKRTGEKVFLECVQDMDHENMFWYRQDPGLGLRLIYFSYDVKMKEKGDIPEGYSVSREKKERFSLILESASTNQTSMYLCASSVLGQGEYEQYFGPGTRLTVT.

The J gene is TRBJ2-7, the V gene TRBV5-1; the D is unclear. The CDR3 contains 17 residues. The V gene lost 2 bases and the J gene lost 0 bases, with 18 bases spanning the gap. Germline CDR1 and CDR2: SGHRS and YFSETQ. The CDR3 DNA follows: TGCGCCAGCAGCTTTCGCCAAGACTTGAGGATCTCCTACGAGCAGTACTTC. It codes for CASSFRQDLRISYEQYF.

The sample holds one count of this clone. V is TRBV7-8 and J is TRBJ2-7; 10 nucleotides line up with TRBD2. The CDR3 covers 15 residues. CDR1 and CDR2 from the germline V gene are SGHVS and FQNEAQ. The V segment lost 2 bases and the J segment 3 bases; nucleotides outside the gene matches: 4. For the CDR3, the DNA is TGTGCCAGCAGCTTAAAACTAGCGGGGAGCTACGAGCAGTACTTC. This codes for CASSLKLAGSYEQYF.

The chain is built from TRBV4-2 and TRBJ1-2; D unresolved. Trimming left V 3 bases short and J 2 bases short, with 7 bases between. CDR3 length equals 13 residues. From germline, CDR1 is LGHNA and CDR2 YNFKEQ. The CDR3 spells CASSQERNYGYTF. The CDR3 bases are TGTGCCAGCAGCCAGGAGAGGAACTATGGCTACACCTTC.

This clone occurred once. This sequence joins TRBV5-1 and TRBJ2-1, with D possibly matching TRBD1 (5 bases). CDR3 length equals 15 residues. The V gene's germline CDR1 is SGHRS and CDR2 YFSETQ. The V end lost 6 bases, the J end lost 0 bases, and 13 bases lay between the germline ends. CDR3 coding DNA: TGCGCCAGCACCTCGAAAAGGGGCTCCTACAATGAGCAGTTCTTC. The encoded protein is CASTSKRGSYNEQFF.

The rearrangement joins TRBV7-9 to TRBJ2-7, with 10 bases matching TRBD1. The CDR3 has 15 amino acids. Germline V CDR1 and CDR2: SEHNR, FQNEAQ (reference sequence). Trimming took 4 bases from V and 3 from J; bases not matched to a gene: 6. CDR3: CASSSGGQGVYEQYF. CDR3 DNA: TGTGCCAGCAGCTCGGGTGGACAGGGGGTCTACGAGCAGTACTTC.

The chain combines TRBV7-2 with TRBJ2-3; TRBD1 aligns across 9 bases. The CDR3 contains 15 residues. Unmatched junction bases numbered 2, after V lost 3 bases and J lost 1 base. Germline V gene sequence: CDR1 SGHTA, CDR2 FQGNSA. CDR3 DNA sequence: TGTGCCAGCAGCTTCGACAGGGGGGGCACAGATACGCAGTATTTT. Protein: CASSFDRGGTDTQYF.

In DNA, the CDR3 is TGTGCCAGCAGCTCCCTGACAGGGGAGGTGGCTGAAGCTTTCTTT. Translation: CASSSLTGEVAEAFF. The V gene is TRBV11-2, the J gene TRBJ1-1; 8 bases agree with TRBD1. The germline gives CDR1 SGHAT, CDR2 FQNNGV. The CDR3 consists of 15 residues. Germline trimming cut 4 bases from V and 6 bases from J; bases unmatched to any gene: 10. The whole variable domain, remainder taken from reference TRBV11-2 and TRBJ1-1, is EAGVAQSPRYKIIEKRQSVAFWCNPISGHATLYWYQQILGQGPKLLIQFQNNGVVDDSQLPKDRFSAERLKGVDSTLKIQPAKLEDSAVYLCASSSLTGEVAEAFFGQGTRLTVV.

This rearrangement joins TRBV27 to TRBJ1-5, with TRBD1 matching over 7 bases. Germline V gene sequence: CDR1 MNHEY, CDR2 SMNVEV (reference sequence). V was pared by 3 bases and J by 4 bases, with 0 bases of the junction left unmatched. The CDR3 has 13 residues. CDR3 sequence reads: CASSFRGNQPQHF. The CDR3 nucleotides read TGTGCCAGCAGTTTCAGGGGGAATCAGCCCCAGCATTTT.

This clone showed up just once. The CDR3 here is CASSPSSGSTSEQFF. CDR3 in DNA: TGTGCCAGCAGCCCCTCTAGCGGGAGTACGTCTGAGCAGTTCTTC. The V and J genes are TRBV7-9 and TRBJ2-1; TRBD2 aligns across 10 bases. The CDR3 loop spans 15 amino acids. Germline values: CDR1 SEHNR, CDR2 FQNEAQ (reference sequence). The trim removed 5 bases at V and 9 bases at J, leaving 10 bases unmatched.

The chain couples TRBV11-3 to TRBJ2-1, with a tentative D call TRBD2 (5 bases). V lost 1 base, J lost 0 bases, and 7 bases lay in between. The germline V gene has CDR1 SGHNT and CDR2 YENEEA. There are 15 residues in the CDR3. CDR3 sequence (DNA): TGTGCCAGCAGCTTAGTACGGGACTCCTACAATGAGCAGTTCTTC. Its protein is CASSLVRDSYNEQFF.

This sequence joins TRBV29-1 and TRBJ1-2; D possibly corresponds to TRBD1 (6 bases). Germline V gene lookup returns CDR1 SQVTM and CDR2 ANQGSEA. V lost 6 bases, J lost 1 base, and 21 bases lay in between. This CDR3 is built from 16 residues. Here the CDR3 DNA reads TGCAGCGTAAGACATCGTGAACAGGGCCTTAACTATGGCTACACCTTC. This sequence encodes CSVRHREQGLNYGYTF.

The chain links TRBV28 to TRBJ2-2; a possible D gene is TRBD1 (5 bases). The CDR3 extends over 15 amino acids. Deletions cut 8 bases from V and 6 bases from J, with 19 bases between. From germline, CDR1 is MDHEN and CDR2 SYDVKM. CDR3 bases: TGTGCCAGCGGCAGGACACTTGGGGTGGCCGGGGAGCTGTTTTTT. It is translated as CASGRTLGVAGELFF.

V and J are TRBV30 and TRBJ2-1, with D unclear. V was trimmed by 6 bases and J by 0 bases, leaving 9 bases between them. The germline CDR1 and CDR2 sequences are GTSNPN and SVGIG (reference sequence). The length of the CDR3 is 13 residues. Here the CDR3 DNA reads TGTGCCTGTTCCCTCAGCTCCTACAATGAGCAGTTCTTC. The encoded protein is CACSLSSYNEQFF.

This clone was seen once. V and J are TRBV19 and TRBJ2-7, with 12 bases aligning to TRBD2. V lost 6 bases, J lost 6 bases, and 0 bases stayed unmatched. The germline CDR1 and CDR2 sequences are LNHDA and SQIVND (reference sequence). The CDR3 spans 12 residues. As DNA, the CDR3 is TGTGCCAGTAGGACTAGCGGGAGCGAGCAGTACTTC. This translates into CASRTSGSEQYF.

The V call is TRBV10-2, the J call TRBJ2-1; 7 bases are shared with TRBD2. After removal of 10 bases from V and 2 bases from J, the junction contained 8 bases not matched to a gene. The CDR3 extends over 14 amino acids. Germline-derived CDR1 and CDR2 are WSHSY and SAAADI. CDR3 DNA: TGCGCCACCTCACTAGCGCCTACCTACAATGAGCAGTTCTTC. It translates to CATSLAPTYNEQFF.

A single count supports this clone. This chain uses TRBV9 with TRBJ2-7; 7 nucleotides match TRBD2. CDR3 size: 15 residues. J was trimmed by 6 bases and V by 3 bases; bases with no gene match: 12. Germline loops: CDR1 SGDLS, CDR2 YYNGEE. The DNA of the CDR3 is TGTGCCAGCAGCGACCCCGGCGGGAGCATTAGCGAGCAGTACTTC. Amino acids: CASSDPGGSISEQYF.

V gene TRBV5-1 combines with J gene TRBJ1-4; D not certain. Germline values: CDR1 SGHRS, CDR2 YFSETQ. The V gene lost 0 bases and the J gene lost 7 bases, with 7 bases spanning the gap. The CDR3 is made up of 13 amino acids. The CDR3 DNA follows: TGCGCCAGCAGCTTGGAGCGGAGTGAAAAACTGTTTTTT. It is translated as CASSLERSEKLFF. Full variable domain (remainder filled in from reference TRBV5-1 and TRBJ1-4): KAGVTQTPRYLIKTRGQQVTLSCSPISGHRSVSWYQQTPGQGLQFLFEYFSETQRNKGNFPGRFSGRQFSNSRSEMNVSTLELGDSALYLCASSLERSEKLFFGSGTQLSVL.

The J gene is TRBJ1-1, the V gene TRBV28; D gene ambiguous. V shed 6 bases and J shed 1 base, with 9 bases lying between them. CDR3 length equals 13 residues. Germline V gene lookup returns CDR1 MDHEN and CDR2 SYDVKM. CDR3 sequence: CASRSEENTEAFF. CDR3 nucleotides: TGTGCCAGCAGGTCAGAAGAGAACACTGAAGCTTTCTTT.

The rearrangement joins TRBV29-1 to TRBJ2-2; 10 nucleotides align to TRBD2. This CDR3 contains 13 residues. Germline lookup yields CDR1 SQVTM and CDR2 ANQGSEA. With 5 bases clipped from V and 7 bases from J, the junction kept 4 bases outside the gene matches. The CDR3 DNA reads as TGCAGCGTTAGCGGGGGGGCCTACGGGGAGCTGTTTTTT. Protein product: CSVSGGAYGELFF.

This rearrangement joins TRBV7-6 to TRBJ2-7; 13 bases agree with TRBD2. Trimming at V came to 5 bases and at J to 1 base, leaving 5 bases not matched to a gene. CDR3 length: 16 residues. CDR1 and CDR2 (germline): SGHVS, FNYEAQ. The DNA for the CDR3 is TGTGCCAGCAGCAGAGAGACTAGCGGGGGGTCCTACGAGCAGTACTTC. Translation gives CASSRETSGGSYEQYF.

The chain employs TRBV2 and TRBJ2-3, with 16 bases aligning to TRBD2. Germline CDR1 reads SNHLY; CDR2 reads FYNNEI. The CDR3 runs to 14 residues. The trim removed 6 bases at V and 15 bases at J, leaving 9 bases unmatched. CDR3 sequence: CASSPGTSGGARYF. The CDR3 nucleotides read TGTGCCAGCAGCCCCGGGACTAGCGGGGGGGCCCGATATTTT.

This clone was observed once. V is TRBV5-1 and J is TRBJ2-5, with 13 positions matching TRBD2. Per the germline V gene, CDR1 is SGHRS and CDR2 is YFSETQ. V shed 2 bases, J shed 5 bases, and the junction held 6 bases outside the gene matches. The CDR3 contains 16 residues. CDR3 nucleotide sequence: TGCGCCAGCAGCTTAACTAGCGGGAGGGGAGGGGAGACCCAGTACTTC. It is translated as CASSLTSGRGGETQYF.

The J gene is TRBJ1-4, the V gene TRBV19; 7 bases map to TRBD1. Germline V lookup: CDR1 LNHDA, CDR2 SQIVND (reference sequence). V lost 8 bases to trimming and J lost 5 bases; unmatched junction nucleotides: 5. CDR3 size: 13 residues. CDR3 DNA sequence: TGTGCCAGTCCCGGGACAGAGAATGAAAAACTGTTTTTT. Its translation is CASPGTENEKLFF.

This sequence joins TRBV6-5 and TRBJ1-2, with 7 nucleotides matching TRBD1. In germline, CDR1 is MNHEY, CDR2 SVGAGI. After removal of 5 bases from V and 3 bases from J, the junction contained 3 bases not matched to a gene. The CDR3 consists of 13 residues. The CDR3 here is CASSETGYYGYTF. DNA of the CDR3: TGTGCCAGCAGTGAGACAGGGTACTATGGCTACACCTTC.

The CDR3 DNA follows: TGTGCCAGCAACAGGGCTCCTAACTATGGCTACACCTTC. It encodes CASNRAPNYGYTF. The chain has TRBV6-1 and TRBJ1-2; maybe TRBD1 (6 bases). The germline V and J ends were trimmed by 7 bases and 0 bases, with 9 bases remaining between them. CDR1 is MNHNS and CDR2 is SASEGT in the germline V gene. The CDR3 loop spans 13 amino acids.

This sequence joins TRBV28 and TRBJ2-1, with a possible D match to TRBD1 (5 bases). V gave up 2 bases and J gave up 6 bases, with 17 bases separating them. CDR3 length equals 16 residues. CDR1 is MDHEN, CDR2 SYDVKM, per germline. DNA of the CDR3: TGTGCCAGCAGTTTAAAAGGGGAAATTGTGGGCAATGAGCAGTTCTTC. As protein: CASSLKGEIVGNEQFF.